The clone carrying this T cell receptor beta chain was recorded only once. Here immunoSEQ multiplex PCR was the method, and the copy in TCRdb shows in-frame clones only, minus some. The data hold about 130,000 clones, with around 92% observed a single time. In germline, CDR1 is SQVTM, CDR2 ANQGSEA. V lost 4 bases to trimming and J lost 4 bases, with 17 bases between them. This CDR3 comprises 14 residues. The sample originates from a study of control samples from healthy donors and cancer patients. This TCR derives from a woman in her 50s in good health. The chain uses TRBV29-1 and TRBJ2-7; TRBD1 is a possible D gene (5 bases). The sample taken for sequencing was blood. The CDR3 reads CSVVLPGKPYEQYF. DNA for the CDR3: TGCAGCGTTGTCCTGCCAGGGAAGCCATACGAGCAGTACTTC.